The TCR beta chain under discussion was sequenced for a study of CXCR3-negative and CXCR3-positive naive CD8 T cells. Study-level background: Collectively, the libraries yielded some 150 million TRB reads in total, at about 1.5 +/- 0.3 million per library.

Findings and limits, study-wide: The study found CXCR3 expression partially decreased after cryopreservation and ran most assays on fresh PBMCs.

The CDR3 contains 16 residues. The V gene's germline CDR1 is SGHDN and CDR2 FVKESK. A note on this clonotype: Antigen specificity is unknown.

The sorter processed each CD8+ T cell subset in triplicate at roughly 280,000 cells apiece. The TRB libraries of cDNA were built by UMI-labeled 5' RACE. TCRdb re-called the 5' RACE reads and gives one entry per CDR3 protein, without DNA. This sample contains about 58,000 distinct CDR3 sequences. Source material: naive CXCR3- CD8+ T cells from blood. Regarding subset: CD45RO-CCR7+CD27+CD95- naive CD8+ T cells lacking CXCR3 (TNR3-). This receptor was taken from a human donor in good health. Some clones in this sample may be carry-over from other donors' samples. V usage is TRBV14 and J usage is TRBJ2-2; TCRdb indicates TRBD1, and absent DNA this call remains unverified. The CDR3 sequence: CASSSGTPKFTGELFF.